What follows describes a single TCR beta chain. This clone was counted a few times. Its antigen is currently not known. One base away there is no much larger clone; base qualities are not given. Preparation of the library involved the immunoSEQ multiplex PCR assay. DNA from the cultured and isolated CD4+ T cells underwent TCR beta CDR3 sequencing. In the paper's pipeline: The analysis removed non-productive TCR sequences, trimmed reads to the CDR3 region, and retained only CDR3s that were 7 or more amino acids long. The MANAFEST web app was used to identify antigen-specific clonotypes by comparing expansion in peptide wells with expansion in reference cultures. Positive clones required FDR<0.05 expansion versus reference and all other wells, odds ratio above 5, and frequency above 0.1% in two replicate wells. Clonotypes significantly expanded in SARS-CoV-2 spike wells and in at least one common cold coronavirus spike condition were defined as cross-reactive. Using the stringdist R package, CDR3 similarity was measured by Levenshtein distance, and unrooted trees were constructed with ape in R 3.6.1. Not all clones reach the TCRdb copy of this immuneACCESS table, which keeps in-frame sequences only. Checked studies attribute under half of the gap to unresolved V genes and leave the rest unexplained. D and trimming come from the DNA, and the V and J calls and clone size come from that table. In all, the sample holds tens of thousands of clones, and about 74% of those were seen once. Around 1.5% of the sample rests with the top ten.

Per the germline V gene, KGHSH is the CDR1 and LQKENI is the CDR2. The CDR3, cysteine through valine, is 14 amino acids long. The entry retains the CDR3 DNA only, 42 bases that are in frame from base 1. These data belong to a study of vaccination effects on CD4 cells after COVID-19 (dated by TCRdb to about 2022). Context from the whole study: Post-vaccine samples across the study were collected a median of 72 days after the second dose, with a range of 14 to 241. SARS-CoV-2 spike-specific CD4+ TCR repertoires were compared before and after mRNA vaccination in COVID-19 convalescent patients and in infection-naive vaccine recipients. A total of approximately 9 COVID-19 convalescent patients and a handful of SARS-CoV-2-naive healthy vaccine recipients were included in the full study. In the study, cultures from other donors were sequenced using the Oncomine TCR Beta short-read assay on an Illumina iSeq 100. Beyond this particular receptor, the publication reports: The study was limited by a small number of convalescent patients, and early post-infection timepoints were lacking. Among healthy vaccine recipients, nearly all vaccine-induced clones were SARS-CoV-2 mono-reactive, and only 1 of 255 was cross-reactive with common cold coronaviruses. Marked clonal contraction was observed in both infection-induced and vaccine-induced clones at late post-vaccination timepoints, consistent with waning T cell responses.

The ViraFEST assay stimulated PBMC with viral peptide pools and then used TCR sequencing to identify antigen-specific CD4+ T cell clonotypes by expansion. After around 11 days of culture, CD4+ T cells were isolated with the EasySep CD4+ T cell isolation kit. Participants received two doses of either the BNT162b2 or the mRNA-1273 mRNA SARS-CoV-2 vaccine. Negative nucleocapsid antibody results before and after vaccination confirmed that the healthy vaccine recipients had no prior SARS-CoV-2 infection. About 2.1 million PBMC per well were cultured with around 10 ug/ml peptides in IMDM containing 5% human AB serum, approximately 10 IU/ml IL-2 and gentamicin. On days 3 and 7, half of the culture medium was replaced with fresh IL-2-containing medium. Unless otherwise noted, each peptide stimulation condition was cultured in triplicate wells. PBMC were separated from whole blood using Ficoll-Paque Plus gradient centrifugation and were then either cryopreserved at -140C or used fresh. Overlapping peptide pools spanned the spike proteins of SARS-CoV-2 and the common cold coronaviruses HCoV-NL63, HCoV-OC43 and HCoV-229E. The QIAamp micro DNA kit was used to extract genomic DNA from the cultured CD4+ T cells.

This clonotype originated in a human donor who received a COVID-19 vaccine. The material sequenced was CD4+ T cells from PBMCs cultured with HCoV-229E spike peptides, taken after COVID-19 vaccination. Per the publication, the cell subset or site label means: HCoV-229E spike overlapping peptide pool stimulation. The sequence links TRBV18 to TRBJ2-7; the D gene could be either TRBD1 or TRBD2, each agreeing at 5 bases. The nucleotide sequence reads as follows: TGTGCCAGCTCGCCACGGGACGGTCGGAACGAGCAGTACGTC. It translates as CASSPRDGRNEQYV.